These 32 T cell receptor beta chains share one sample of origin, sequenced in a study of cytomegalovirus exposure and HLA in healthy donors. It was with 60 Vbeta and 13 Jbeta primers that the PCR ran. Produced via immunoSEQ multiplex PCR; TCRdb's table is partial and in-frame only. The sample holds over 150,000 clones, approximately 80% seen once. Sequencing was done on a sample of PBMCs. These receptor sequences come from a woman younger than 45 in good health and CMV-seronegative.

This chain links TRBV7-9 with TRBJ2-5; D is ambiguous. The CDR3 contains 13 residues. V lost 5 bases and J lost 4, with 11 bases in between. Germline V gene sequence: CDR1 SEHNR, CDR2 FQNEAQ (reference sequence). The CDR3 DNA sequence: TGTGCCAGCAGCCCGACATCTTCAGAGACCCAGTACTTC. This sequence encodes CASSPTSSETQYF.

This chain links TRBV18 with TRBJ1-1; D is possibly TRBD1 (5 bases). The germline V and J ends were trimmed by 6 bases and 0 bases, with 8 bases remaining between them. CDR3 size: 13 residues. CDR1 is KGHSH and CDR2 is LQKENI in the germline V gene. The CDR3 region is CASSKTVNTEAFF. The CDR3 nucleotides read TGTGCCAGCTCCAAGACAGTGAACACTGAAGCTTTCTTT.

V gene TRBV28 combines with J gene TRBJ2-3; D is ambiguous. The germline V gene encodes CDR1 MDHEN and CDR2 SYDVKM. Trimming took 5 bases from V and 6 from J, leaving 6 bases between them. The CDR3 length is 11 residues. CDR3 sequence reads: CASSLLDTQYF. CDR3 DNA: TGTGCCAGCAGTCTCCTGGATACGCAGTATTTT.

The chain couples TRBV28 to TRBJ2-7; perhaps TRBD1 as D (5 bases). V lost 3 bases and J 4 bases, leaving 13 bases between the germline ends. CDR1 and CDR2 from the germline V gene are MDHEN and SYDVKM. This CDR3 has 14 residues. For the CDR3, the DNA is TGTGCCAGCAGTTTTCTGACAGAAACTTACGAGCAGTACTTC. Its translation: CASSFLTETYEQYF.

V is TRBV6-4 and J is TRBJ2-5; 10 nucleotides match TRBD2. There are 15 residues in the CDR3. J lost 4 bases, V lost 0 bases, and 2 bases had no gene match. Germline V gene sequence: CDR1 MRHNA, CDR2 SNTAGT. The CDR3 DNA follows: TGTGCCAGCAGTGACTCTAGCGGGGGGCCAGAGACCCAGTACTTC. The encoded protein is CASSDSSGGPETQYF.

This clone was detected a few times. The V gene is TRBV29-1, the J gene TRBJ2-1; 10 bases align to TRBD2. This CDR3 contains 13 residues. CDR1 is SQVTM, CDR2 ANQGSEA, per germline. V lost 6 bases to trimming and J lost 7 bases; unmatched junction nucleotides: 6. The CDR3 nucleotides are TGCAGCGTCCTAGCGGGAGTTAGTAATGAGCAGTTCTTC. Its protein product is CSVLAGVSNEQFF.

This clone was seen a few times. Written as DNA, the CDR3 is TGTGCCAGCAGTTACCCACAGCCCCAGCATTTT. It is translated as CASSYPQPQHF. The chain couples TRBV6-5 to TRBJ1-5, with D hard to call. CDR1 and CDR2 (germline): MNHEY, SVGAGI. Trimming shortened V by 2 bases and J by 7 bases, and 3 bases separated the two germline ends. The CDR3 covers 11 residues.

The chain links TRBV11-3 to TRBJ1-6; tentatively, D is TRBD1 (5 bases). This CDR3 region has 15 residues. In germline, CDR1 is SGHNT, CDR2 YENEEA. V was shortened by 4 bases and J by 7 bases, with 14 bases between the two germline ends. The CDR3: CASSSRDSGNSPLHF. CDR3 nucleotide sequence: TGTGCCAGCAGCTCCAGGGACTCGGGGAATTCACCCCTCCACTTT. The whole variable domain, remainder taken from reference TRBV11-3 and TRBJ1-6, is EAGVVQSPRYKIIEKKQPVAFWCNPISGHNTLYWYLQNLGQGPELLIRYENEEAVDDSQLPKDRFSAERLKGVDSTLKIQPAELGDSAVYLCASSSRDSGNSPLHFGNGTRLTVT.

This clone was picked up one time. The rearrangement uses TRBV2 and TRBJ1-2; D uncertain. Trimming shortened V by 1 base and J by 5 bases, and 11 bases separated the two germline ends. The length of the CDR3 is 14 residues. Germline V gene data show CDR1 as SNHLY and CDR2 as FYNNEI. CDR3 sequence (DNA): TGTGCCAGCAGTGAAGTTCCAGGCCATTATGGCTACACCTTC. Its protein is CASSEVPGHYGYTF.

V and J are TRBV11-1 and TRBJ2-7, with TRBD2 as a possible D gene (6 bases). Germline V gives CDR1 SGHAT, CDR2 FQDESV (reference sequence). V was shortened by 1 base and J by 6 bases, with 13 bases between the two germline ends. There are 14 residues in the CDR3. CDR3 sequence reads: CASSLVLTAGEQYF. In DNA form, the CDR3 reads TGTGCCAGCAGCTTAGTCCTTACAGCGGGCGAGCAGTACTTC.

The rearrangement links TRBV10-3 to TRBJ1-1, with TRBD1 as a possible D gene (5 bases). Germline CDR1 reads ENHRY; CDR2 reads SYGVKD. This CDR3 is 12 amino acids long. V shed 0 bases and J shed 9 bases, with 8 bases lying between them. The chain's CDR3 is CAISESTAQAFF. The CDR3 coding sequence is TGTGCCATCAGTGAGTCGACAGCCCAAGCTTTCTTT.

The genes are TRBV6-5 and TRBJ2-1; 7 bases agree with TRBD2. CDR1 and CDR2 from the germline V gene are MNHEY and SVGAGI. After removal of 0 bases from V and 10 bases from J, the junction contained 6 bases not matched to a gene. This CDR3 has 14 residues. This CDR3 is CASSYSFGLGEQFF. The CDR3 bases are TGTGCCAGCAGTTACTCGTTTGGACTAGGGGAGCAGTTCTTC.

The chain employs TRBV9 and TRBJ1-3; D gene ambiguous. Trimming stripped 0 bases from V and 1 base from J, with 8 bases between. Per germline, CDR1 SGDLS and CDR2 YYNGEE. The CDR3 is made up of 15 amino acids. In DNA, the CDR3 is TGTGCCAGCAGCGTAGCTTCGGAGTCTGGAAACACCATATATTTT. Its translation: CASSVASESGNTIYF.

V is TRBV2 and J is TRBJ2-7; D might be TRBD1 (6 bases). This CDR3 comprises 16 residues. V was pared by 7 bases and J by 3 bases, with 22 bases between. CDR1 and CDR2 from the germline V gene are SNHLY and FYNNEI. The CDR3 coding sequence is TGTGCCAGCACCGGAACGGACAGTTTATCTCTCTACGAGCAGTACTTC. It yields the protein CASTGTDSLSLYEQYF.

The gene calls are TRBV11-2 and TRBJ2-3; 13 bases are shared with TRBD2. The junction had 11 bases not matched to a gene; V was cut back by 0 bases and J by 2 bases. CDR3 length: 20 amino acids. Germline CDR1 and CDR2: SGHAT and FQNNGV. CDR3 loop: CASSLDLLAGGRSYTDTQYF. CDR3 DNA sequence: TGTGCCAGCAGCTTAGATTTACTAGCGGGGGGGCGGAGTTACACAGATACGCAGTATTTT. The variable domain in full, completed from reference TRBV11-2 and TRBJ2-3, reads EAGVAQSPRYKIIEKRQSVAFWCNPISGHATLYWYQQILGQGPKLLIQFQNNGVVDDSQLPKDRFSAERLKGVDSTLKIQPAKLEDSAVYLCASSLDLLAGGRSYTDTQYFGPGTRLTVL.

The rearrangement links TRBV16 to TRBJ2-7; 7 bases align to TRBD2. Germline assignment: CDR1 KGHSY and CDR2 FQNENV. The CDR3 spans 17 residues. The V and J ends lost 0 bases and 3 bases, in that order; junction bases with no gene match: 11. The CDR3 protein is CASSQSASRGSLYEQYF. CDR3 nucleotides: TGTGCCAGCAGCCAATCAGCCTCGCGGGGGTCTCTCTACGAGCAGTACTTC.

This rearrangement joins TRBV6-5 to TRBJ2-2, with 8 bases that match TRBD2. Germline lookup yields CDR1 MNHEY and CDR2 SVGAGI. The CDR3 runs to 14 residues. V lost 2 bases, J lost 5 bases, and 1 base stayed unmatched. The CDR3 DNA follows: TGTGCCAGCAGTTACCGGGAGGGGACCGGGGAGCTGTTTTTT. Amino acid sequence: CASSYREGTGELFF.

V usage is TRBV18 and J usage is TRBJ1-5; possible D gene TRBD1, 5 bases. Trimming removed 2 bases from V and 4 bases from J, with 9 bases in between. Per the germline V gene, CDR1 is KGHSH and CDR2 is LQKENI. This CDR3 has 14 residues. CDR3 bases: TGTGCCAGCTCACCAAACAGGTATAATCAGCCCCAGCATTTT. This encodes CASSPNRYNQPQHF.

This clone has just one count. The chain carries TRBV2 and TRBJ2-5, with D perhaps matching TRBD2 (5 bases). Germline V gives CDR1 SNHLY, CDR2 FYNNEI. The CDR3 is made up of 12 amino acids. Trimming cost V 2 bases and J 9 bases, with 10 bases left between them. The DNA of the CDR3 is TGTGCCAGCAGTGAAATCTCCGGGGCCCAGTACTTC. Protein: CASSEISGAQYF.

This clone was seen only a few times. V gene TRBV10-3 combines with J gene TRBJ2-7, with TRBD1 identical over 9 bases. The CDR3 runs to 14 residues. V lost 2 bases to trimming and J lost 12 bases; unmatched junction nucleotides: 11. Germline lookup yields CDR1 ENHRY and CDR2 SYGVKD. The CDR3 region is CAISEPDRGGVRYF. The CDR3 nucleotides read TGTGCCATCAGTGAGCCGGACAGGGGCGGTGTTCGGTACTTC.

This rearrangement joins TRBV6-6 to TRBJ2-1; TRBD2 agrees at 8 bases. After removal of 2 bases from V and 4 bases from J, the junction contained 4 bases not matched to a gene. CDR1 MNHNY and CDR2 SVGAGI come from the germline V gene (reference sequence). This CDR3 comprises 15 residues. The CDR3 DNA reads as TGTGCCAGCAGTTACGGTAGCGGGAAGTACAATGAGCAGTTCTTC. Translation gives CASSYGSGKYNEQFF.

J is TRBJ2-1 and V is TRBV4-1, with TRBD2 matching over 10 bases. Losses at the gene ends were 6 bases for V and 4 bases for J; bases not matched to a gene: 6. CDR3 length: 15 amino acids. Germline lookup yields CDR1 MGHRA and CDR2 YSYEKL. The CDR3: CASRPGSGGYNEQFF. The CDR3 DNA reads TGCGCCAGCAGGCCGGGTAGCGGGGGGTACAATGAGCAGTTCTTC.

The chain uses TRBV19 and TRBJ2-1; the D gene is possibly TRBD2 (6 bases). V gave up 3 bases and J gave up 4 bases, with 10 bases separating them. This CDR3 spans 14 amino acids. Germline CDR1 and CDR2: LNHDA and SQIVND (reference sequence). The CDR3 DNA sequence: TGTGCCAGTAGTATTTTTGGGACTTACAATGAGCAGTTCTTC. Protein product: CASSIFGTYNEQFF.

The rearrangement uses TRBV28 and TRBJ2-1; 7 bases line up with TRBD1. Germline CDR1 MDHEN, CDR2 SYDVKM. This CDR3 has 16 residues. J was trimmed by 4 bases and V by 5 bases; bases with no gene match: 11. CDR3 sequence reads: CASSLGQKETYNEQFF. The CDR3 DNA reads as TGTGCCAGCAGTCTGGGACAGAAAGAAACATACAATGAGCAGTTCTTC. Filled out from reference TRBV28 and TRBJ2-1, the complete variable domain reads DVKVTQSSRYLVKRTGEKVFLECVQDMDHENMFWYRQDPGLGLRLIYFSYDVKMKEKGDIPEGYSVSREKKERFSLILESASTNQTSMYLCASSLGQKETYNEQFFGPGTRLTVL.

This chain joins TRBV4-1 and TRBJ2-4, with 7 bases identical to TRBD2. Germline V gene sequence: CDR1 MGHRA, CDR2 YSYEKL. With V trimmed by 1 base and J by 7 bases, 7 bases remained unmatched. CDR3 length: 15 residues. DNA for the CDR3: TGCGCCAGCAGCCAAGGGGGGGGTTTGGGGAACATTCAGTACTTC. Its translation is CASSQGGGLGNIQYF.

This clone was detected a few times. The chain joins TRBV5-1 to TRBJ2-7; TRBD2 agrees at 9 bases. V trimming: 0 bases; J trimming: 7 bases; junction bases outside the gene matches: 5. Looked up from germline, CDR1 is SGHRS and CDR2 is YFSETQ. The CDR3 is 14 residues long. Here the CDR3 DNA reads TGCGCCAGCAGCTTGGACGGCGGGAGGGCTGAGCAGTACTTC. Translated, it gives CASSLDGGRAEQYF.

The chain couples TRBV19 to TRBJ2-2, with 7 bases aligning to TRBD1. CDR1 and CDR2 from the germline V gene are LNHDA and SQIVND (reference sequence). This CDR3 is 13 amino acids long. V shed 5 bases, J shed 7 bases, and the junction held 4 bases outside the gene matches. The CDR3 DNA sequence: TGTGCCAGTAGTCGGGACAGCAGCGGGGAGCTGTTTTTT. Amino acids: CASSRDSSGELFF.

This clone was detected a few times. The chain has TRBV10-1 and TRBJ2-3; possible D gene TRBD2, 7 bases. The V gene lost 2 bases and the J gene lost 1 base, with 13 bases spanning the gap. Germline assignment: CDR1 WNHNN and CDR2 SYGVQD (reference sequence). The CDR3 covers 16 residues. In DNA form, the CDR3 reads TGCGCCAGCAGTGAGCTTGAGGGGGGGGGCACAGATACGCAGTATTTT. Encoded protein: CASSELEGGGTDTQYF.

The rearrangement links TRBV27 to TRBJ1-1; D is perhaps TRBD1 (6 bases). The CDR3 runs to 15 residues. Trimming took off 0 bases at V and 5 bases at J, with 13 bases between the two ends. From germline, CDR1 is MNHEY and CDR2 SMNVEV (reference sequence). CDR3 protein: CASSLSWQGSTEAFF. Written as DNA, the CDR3 is TGTGCCAGCAGTTTATCGTGGCAGGGGTCGACTGAAGCTTTCTTT.

This clone was detected only once. The V gene is TRBV15, the J gene TRBJ2-1, with D possibly matching TRBD2 (5 bases). Trimming took off 0 bases at V and 8 bases at J, with 11 bases between the two ends. CDR1 LNHNV and CDR2 YYDKDF come from the germline V gene (reference sequence). This CDR3 contains 14 residues. The CDR3 is CATSREEGSHEQFF. The CDR3 bases are TGTGCCACCAGCAGAGAAGAAGGGAGTCATGAGCAGTTCTTC.

This clone occurred a few times. The chain's CDR3 is CASSFGTGSAFF. The CDR3 bases are TGTGCCAGCAGTTTCGGGACAGGGTCAGCTTTCTTT. The chain recombines TRBV28 with TRBJ1-1; 9 bases agree with TRBD1. J gave up 10 bases and V 3 bases, and 3 bases lay outside the gene matches. The CDR3 totals 12 residues. Germline V gives CDR1 MDHEN, CDR2 SYDVKM.

This clone was seen once. This rearrangement joins TRBV27 to TRBJ1-2; D uncertain. In germline, CDR1 is MNHEY, CDR2 SMNVEV (reference sequence). The CDR3 contains 13 residues. V shed 3 bases and J shed 2 bases, with 7 bases lying between them. The DNA of the CDR3 is TGTGCCAGCAGTTTCCGGGAGAACTATGGCTACACCTTC. It encodes CASSFRENYGYTF.